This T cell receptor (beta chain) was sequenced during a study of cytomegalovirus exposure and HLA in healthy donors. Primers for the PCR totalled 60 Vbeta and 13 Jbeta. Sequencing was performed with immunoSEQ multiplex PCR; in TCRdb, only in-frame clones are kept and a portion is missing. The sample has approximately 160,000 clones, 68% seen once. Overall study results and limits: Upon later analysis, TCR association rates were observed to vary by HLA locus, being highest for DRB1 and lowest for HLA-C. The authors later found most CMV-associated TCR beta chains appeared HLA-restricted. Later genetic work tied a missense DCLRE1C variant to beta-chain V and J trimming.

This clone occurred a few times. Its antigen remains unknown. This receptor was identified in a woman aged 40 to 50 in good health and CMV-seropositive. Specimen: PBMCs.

In DNA form, the CDR3 reads TGTGCCAGCACCTCGTTCCAGCGGGGGGTGAACGAGCAGTACTTC. Translating it yields CASTSFQRGVNEQYF. The chain employs TRBV6-6 and TRBJ2-7; TRBD2 aligns across 9 bases. Germline CDR1 is MNHNY and CDR2 is SVGAGI (reference sequence). CDR3 length equals 15 residues. The V segment lost 7 bases and the J segment 5 bases; nucleotides outside the gene matches: 12.